Described below is a single TCR beta chain sequence and its context. Its target is unknown. This sample is part of a study of blood T cells in healthy people across ages. PCR was performed a second time for about 7 to 11 cycles using a sample-barcoded 5' primer and a J-beta primer mix. One entry per CDR3 protein results from TCRdb running MiXCR on the 5' RACE reads. The sample holds fewer than 700,000 distinct CDR3 sequences; 40% to 55% are singletons and the top ten take roughly 25%. The study's findings and limits: There was a strong correlation between TCR beta diversity and naive T cell percentage. Those diversity estimates obtained from one million T cells were thought to be underestimates.

The CDR3 consists of 17 residues. Trimming removed 0 bases at V and 5 bases at J, with 17 bases between. CDR1 is MNHEY, CDR2 SVGEGT, per germline. The source material was blood. V and J are TRBV6-2 or TRBV6-3 and TRBJ2-1; either TRBD1 or TRBD2 may supply D (5 bases each). The source of this sequence is an elderly man in good health. CDR3 bases: TGTGCCAGCAGTTACTCGAGGCCGGGACGCGTTGACAATGAGCAGTTCTTC. It encodes CASSYSRPGRVDNEQFF.